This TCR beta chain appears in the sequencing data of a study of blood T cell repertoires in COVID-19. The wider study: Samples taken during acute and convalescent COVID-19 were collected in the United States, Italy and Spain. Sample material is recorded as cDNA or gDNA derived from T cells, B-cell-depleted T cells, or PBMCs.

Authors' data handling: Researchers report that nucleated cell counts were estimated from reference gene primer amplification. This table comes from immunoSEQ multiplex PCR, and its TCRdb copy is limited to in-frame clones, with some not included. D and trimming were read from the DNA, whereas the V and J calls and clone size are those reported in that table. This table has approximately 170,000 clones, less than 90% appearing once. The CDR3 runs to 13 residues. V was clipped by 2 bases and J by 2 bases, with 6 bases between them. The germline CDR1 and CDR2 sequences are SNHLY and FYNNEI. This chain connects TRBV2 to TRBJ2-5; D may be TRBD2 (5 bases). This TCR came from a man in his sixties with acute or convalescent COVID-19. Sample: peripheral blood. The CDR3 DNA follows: TGTGCCAGCAGTGAAACTAGGCAAGAGACCCAGTACTTC. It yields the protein CASSETRQETQYF. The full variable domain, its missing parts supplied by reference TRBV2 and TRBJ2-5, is EPEVTQTPSHQVTQMGQEVILRCVPISNHLYFYWYRQILGQKVEFLVSFYNNEISEKSEIFDDQFSVERPDGSNFTLKIRSTKLEDSAMYFCASSETRQETQYFGPGTRLLVL.